Listed below are T cell receptor beta chains from one sample, sequenced in a study of cytomegalovirus exposure and HLA in healthy donors. Only in-frame clones appear in the TCRdb table, and some are missing; sequencing was by immunoSEQ multiplex PCR. The table has 77,000 or so clones, about 79% seen once. The sequencing input was PBMCs. These receptors all come from a man aged 65 to 85 in good health and CMV-seropositive. CDR3s include the opening cysteine and the closing phenylalanine or tryptophan. The order of the fields is CDR3 protein, CDR3 DNA, V gene, clone size, D gene, J gene. D genes are given only for firm matches. Not all rows give a size; the values are once, few, many and, for expanded clones, a class.

CSVKTRLAETQYF	TGCAGCGTTAAAACCCGGCTAGCAGAGACCCAGTACTTC	TRBV29-1	-	-	TRBJ2-5
CASSPPFQETQYF	TGCGCCAGCAGCCCCCCATTTCAAGAGACCCAGTACTTC	TRBV5-1	-	-	TRBJ2-5
CASSLGPTGSSEKLFF	TGCGCCAGCAGCTTGGGACCGACAGGATCAAGTGAAAAACTGTTTTTT	TRBV5-1	-	-	TRBJ1-4
CASSLEANSYNEQFF	TGCGCCAGCAGCTTGGAAGCGAACTCCTACAATGAGCAGTTCTTC	TRBV5-1	-	-	TRBJ2-1
CSVVVAVAYEQYF	TGCAGCGTTGTCGTGGCGGTAGCGTACGAGCAGTACTTC	TRBV29-1	-	-	TRBJ2-7
CASSIQGLYGYTF	TGTGCCAGTAGTATTCAGGGCCTCTATGGCTACACCTTC	TRBV19	-	-	TRBJ1-2
CASSQTGTSGSYNEQFF	TGTGCCAGCAGCCAGACTGGGACTAGCGGGAGTTACAATGAGCAGTTCTTC	TRBV7-8	-	TRBD2	TRBJ2-1
CASSQVSVGTEAFF	TGCGCCAGCAGCCAAGTGAGCGTCGGCACTGAAGCTTTCTTT	TRBV4-1	-	-	TRBJ1-1
CASRQLAGGYNEQFF	TGTGCCAGCAGACAACTAGCGGGAGGTTACAATGAGCAGTTCTTC	TRBV7-2	-	TRBD2	TRBJ2-1
CASSQDPSGGAGKTQYF	TGCGCCAGCAGCCAAGATCCTAGCGGGGGGGCCGGAAAGACCCAGTACTTC	TRBV4-1	-	TRBD2	TRBJ2-5
CSVEFRRTGTLNTEAFF	TGCAGCGTTGAATTCAGGCGGACAGGGACCTTGAACACTGAAGCTTTCTTT	TRBV29-1	-	TRBD1	TRBJ1-1
CASSLNGYGYTF	TGTGCCAGCAGTTTAAACGGGTATGGCTACACCTTC	TRBV27	-	-	TRBJ1-2
CASVAGGPLNEQYF	TGTGCCAGCGTGGCGGGAGGGCCTTTGAACGAGCAGTACTTC	TRBV21-1	-	-	TRBJ2-7
CASSSGQISYEQYF	TGTGCCAGCAGTTCGGGACAGATTTCCTACGAGCAGTACTTC	TRBV28	-	TRBD1	TRBJ2-7
CASSGRTGVSGNTIYF	TGTGCCAGCTCAGGACGAACAGGGGTCTCTGGAAACACCATATATTTT	TRBV18	-	TRBD1	TRBJ1-3
CASSQAQGLTDTQYF	TGCGCCAGCAGCCAAGCGCAGGGTCTAACAGATACGCAGTATTTT	TRBV4-3	once	-	TRBJ2-3
CASSLAQGAAGEQYF	TGTGCCAGCAGCTTAGCGCAGGGGGCCGCTGGGGAGCAGTACTTC	TRBV7-6	few	TRBD1	TRBJ2-7
CASSLAGRGRGNSPLHF	TGCGCCAGCAGCTTGGCCGGTAGGGGGCGAGGGAATTCACCCCTCCACTTT	TRBV5-1	once	TRBD1	TRBJ1-6
CASSPSWGQGTEAFF	TGTGCCAGCAGCCCATCGTGGGGGCAGGGGACTGAAGCTTTCTTT	TRBV11-3	-	-	TRBJ1-1
CASKPDRSSYNEQFF	TGTGCCAGCAAACCCGACAGGAGCTCCTACAATGAGCAGTTCTTC	TRBV5-4	few	-	TRBJ2-1
CASSQRLDTEAFF	TGCGCCAGCAGCCAGAGACTGGACACTGAAGCTTTCTTT	TRBV5-1	-	-	TRBJ1-1
CASSDYRGVGSLHF	TGTGCCAGCAGCGATTACAGGGGAGTAGGATCCCTCCACTTT	TRBV7-9	-	TRBD1	TRBJ1-6
CASSERQGTEAFF	TGTGCCAGCAGTGAAAGACAGGGCACTGAAGCTTTCTTT	TRBV2	-	TRBD1	TRBJ1-1
CASSTDRVFEAFF	TGTGCCAGCAGCACGGACAGGGTGTTTGAAGCTTTCTTT	TRBV5-4	-	TRBD1	TRBJ1-1
CASSDGLAGVQETQYF	TGTGCCAGCAGCGACGGGTTAGCGGGGGTGCAAGAGACCCAGTACTTC	TRBV7-9	-	TRBD2	TRBJ2-5
CASSRQDELFF	TGTGCCAGCAGCCGACAGGATGAGCTGTTTTTT	TRBV5-4	-	-	TRBJ2-2
CASSPGGDLSYGYTF	TGTGCCAGCAGTCCCGGGGGGGATTTGTCCTATGGCTACACCTTC	TRBV6-5	-	-	TRBJ1-2
CASSQRGTSGRTDTQYF	TGCGCCAGCAGCCAACGCGGGACTAGCGGGAGGACGGATACGCAGTATTTT	TRBV4-1	once	TRBD2	TRBJ2-3
CASSLGYRTDEAFF	TGTGCCAGCAGCTTAGGGTACCGGACAGATGAAGCTTTCTTT	TRBV11-2	-	-	TRBJ1-1
CASSGFQGMMDTEAFF	TGTGCCAGCAGTGGATTTCAGGGGATGATGGACACTGAAGCTTTCTTT	TRBV6-1	-	-	TRBJ1-1
CASSQARGEQYF	TGTGCCAGCAGCCAAGCCAGGGGCGAGCAGTACTTC	TRBV4-2	-	-	TRBJ2-7
CASSPDYLTDTQYF	TGTGCCAGCAGCCCGGACTACCTCACAGATACGCAGTATTTT	TRBV7-2	-	-	TRBJ2-3
CASSLKTGTSGGRETQYF	TGTGCCAGCAGCTTGAAAACCGGGACTAGCGGGGGAAGAGAGACCCAGTACTTC	TRBV7-2	-	TRBD2	TRBJ2-5
CAWLRDRGTDTQYF	TGTGCCTGGCTCCGGGACAGGGGAACAGATACGCAGTATTTT	TRBV30	-	TRBD1	TRBJ2-3
CASSSSPYEQYF	TGTGCCAGCAGTTCCTCTCCCTACGAGCAGTACTTC	TRBV7-8	-	-	TRBJ2-7
CASSFSIAGGSPYEQYF	TGTGCCAGCAGCTTCTCAATAGCGGGGGGGTCCCCTTACGAGCAGTACTTC	TRBV11-2	-	TRBD2	TRBJ2-7
CASSQSTGGNEKLFF	TGCGCCAGCAGCCAGTCGACAGGGGGTAATGAAAAACTGTTTTTT	TRBV5-1	-	TRBD1	TRBJ1-4
CASSPGTTNTEAFF	TGCGCCAGCAGCCCCGGGACAACTAACACTGAAGCTTTCTTT	TRBV5-1	-	-	TRBJ1-1
CASSPGTGNYGYTF	TGTGCCAGTAGTCCAGGGACAGGGAACTATGGCTACACCTTC	TRBV19	-	TRBD1	TRBJ1-2
CASSLILTGGFATNEKLFF	TGTGCCAGCAGCTTGATACTGACAGGGGGATTTGCAACTAATGAAAAACTGTTTTTT	TRBV7-8	-	TRBD1	TRBJ1-4
CSVARTGGNTEAFF	TGCAGCGTTGCCAGGACAGGGGGCAACACTGAAGCTTTCTTT	TRBV29-1	-	TRBD1	TRBJ1-1
CAISSSRGEQYF	TGTGCCATCAGTTCATCTAGGGGGGAGCAGTACTTC	TRBV10-3	-	-	TRBJ2-7
CASTDTVTTDYGYTF	TGTGCCAGCACGGACACCGTAACGACGGACTATGGCTACACCTTC	TRBV6-1	-	-	TRBJ1-2
CASSLDPGDTDTQYF	TGTGCCAGCAGCTTAGATCCCGGGGACACAGATACGCAGTATTTT	TRBV11-2	-	-	TRBJ2-3
CASSPRRGGNEQFF	TGTGCCAGCAGTCCTCGACGAGGCGGGAATGAGCAGTTCTTC	TRBV6-5	-	-	TRBJ2-1
CASSPRQGLNYEQYF	TGTGCCAGCAGTCCACGACAGGGGTTAAACTACGAGCAGTACTTC	TRBV27	-	TRBD1	TRBJ2-7
CASSLNAGTSDEQYF	TGCGCCAGCAGCTTAAATGCCGGGACAAGCGACGAGCAGTACTTC	TRBV5-1	-	-	TRBJ2-7
CAISDKGFNTEAFF	TGTGCCATCAGTGATAAGGGGTTTAACACTGAAGCTTTCTTT	TRBV10-3	-	-	TRBJ1-1
CASREGTEPNQPQHF	TGTGCCAGCAGAGAAGGGACAGAACCTAATCAGCCCCAGCATTTT	TRBV28	-	TRBD1	TRBJ1-5
CASSVHLQETQYF	TGTGCCAGCAGTGTACACCTCCAAGAGACCCAGTACTTC	TRBV2	-	-	TRBJ2-5
CASSRDRANSPLHF	TGTGCCAGCAGCCGAGACAGGGCAAACTCACCCCTCCACTTT	TRBV4-2	-	TRBD1	TRBJ1-6
CSVDRVGDTQYF	TGCAGCGTGGACAGGGTAGGAGATACGCAGTATTTT	TRBV29-1	-	TRBD1	TRBJ2-3